These T cell receptor beta chains were read from a single sample in a study of blood T cell repertoires in COVID-19. The data were produced by immunoSEQ multiplex PCR, yet TCRdb's version contains in-frame clones alone and is incomplete. Found here are some 270,000 clones, roughly nine tenths of them singletons; the top ten hold 4% to 5%. The sample taken for sequencing was peripheral blood. These receptors all stem from a woman aged 40 to 49 who had recovered from COVID-19. Both conserved end residues are trimmed from each CDR3.

V gene	J gene	CDR3 protein
TRBV12-3/TRBV12-4	TRBJ2-2	ASSFAGIGELF
TRBV29-1	TRBJ2-7	SVPGTGASYEQY
TRBV5-1	TRBJ2-3	ASSLGDYERDTQY
TRBV30	TRBJ2-1	AWVIGRGDEQF
TRBV19	TRBJ2-3	ASTSSSTDTQY
TRBV23-1	TRBJ2-7	ASSQSISLRGAPYEQY
TRBV5-1	TRBJ2-3	ASSLAASGATDTQY
TRBV29-1	TRBJ1-2	SVGTVGVGYT
TRBV10-3	TRBJ1-2	AISETGDGYT
TRBV5-1	TRBJ2-7	ASSWDRGYEQY
TRBV6-2/TRBV6-3	TRBJ1-5	ASSPLLLRDQPQH
TRBV5-1	TRBJ2-5	ASSLPAEEETQY
TRBV27	TRBJ2-3	ASSPGQGPSDTQY
TRBV6-6	TRBJ2-4	ASSYSTVPSY
TRBV7-6	TRBJ1-4	ASSPKPGQGEKLF
TRBV5-1	TRBJ2-1	ASSPEGGPYNEQF
TRBV6-5	TRBJ2-1	ASSYGPGNNEQF
TRBV27	TRBJ2-1	ASSPSSGRENEQF